The sample holds a few counts of the clone carrying this T cell receptor (beta chain). Repertoires were generated with immunoSEQ multiplex PCR, while TCRdb's copy carries only in-frame clones and drops some. The data contain nearly 500,000 clones, around 78% of them singletons. All the donors were Caucasian adults who lived in Nashville, Tennessee. Deletions cut 4 bases from V and 6 bases from J, with 12 bases between. This CDR3 comprises 13 residues. Germline assignment: CDR1 SEHNR and CDR2 FQNEAQ (reference sequence). The data were obtained in a study of shared clonotypes between healthy human individuals.

Sample: PBMCs. The clonotype was recovered from a woman aged 40 to 50 in good health. Some clones in this sample may be carry-over from other donors' samples. This chain uses TRBV7-9 with TRBJ1-2, with D tentatively TRBD1 (6 bases). The CDR3, as DNA: TGTGCCAGCAGCTACCAGGGGATCAATGGCTACACCTTC. Translation: CASSYQGINGYTF.